This T cell receptor beta chain was sequenced during a study of response to subunit inactivated influenza vaccine. With 3 bases removed from V and 4 bases from J, the gap between germline ends came to 12 bases. The CDR3 is 14 amino acids. A word on this clonotype: Its antigen is as yet unknown.

Overall study findings and caveats: Few new T cells, the authors suggested, are recruited by each seasonal influenza vaccination.

TCRdb re-derived calls from the RT-PCR reads in MiXCR, one entry per CDR3 protein. This sample yields around 600,000 distinct CDR3 sequences, of which around 11% are seen a single time; 9.5% to 12% belongs to the top ten. These records were also assigned to another study, of T cells expressing NK-cell markers. That work states: Production of TCR beta cDNA relied on 5'RACE template switching with UMIs.

V usage is TRBV12-3 or TRBV12-4 and J usage is TRBJ1-1; tentatively, D is TRBD1 (5 bases). This TCR was recovered from a man aged 45-60 years who received an inactivated influenza vaccine. Sequencing was performed on PBMCs from blood, taken on the day of vaccination. The CDR3 is CASSFRGRGTEAFF. The CDR3 DNA reads TGTGCCAGCAGTTTTCGGGGGAGGGGCACTGAAGCTTTCTTT.